This is a list of T cell receptor beta chains from one sample in a study of radiation and T cells in renal cell carcinoma. Some clones are missing from TCRdb's copy, which holds only in-frame ones; the method was immunoSEQ multiplex PCR. The sample lists under 200,000 clones, less than 90% seen once, with around 10% in the top ten. This specimen was blood, taken from a patient whose treatment included radiotherapy and nephrectomy. The origin of the receptors is a woman aged 45 to 65 with renal cell carcinoma. Both conserved end residues are part of each CDR3. Fields, in order: D gene, V gene, J gene, clone size, CDR3 DNA, CDR3 protein. D genes are given only for firm matches. A row's size may be missing; if present it is once, few, many or a size class.

D gene: TRBD1; V gene: TRBV19; J gene: TRBJ1-5; clone size: few; CDR3 DNA: TGTGCCAGTAGTATGTGGGGACAGGGGCACCTCACCCAGCATTTT; CDR3 protein: CASSMWGQGHLTQHF
D gene: NA; V gene: TRBV6-6; J gene: TRBJ2-7; clone size: few; CDR3 DNA: TGTGCCAGCAGTCCTTTCGACAGGTACGAGCAGTACTTC; CDR3 protein: CASSPFDRYEQYF
D gene: NA; V gene: TRBV15; J gene: TRBJ1-2; clone size: NA; CDR3 DNA: TGTGCCACCAGCACTGCGAGCTTGAGGTATGGCTACACCTTC; CDR3 protein: CATSTASLRYGYTF
D gene: NA; V gene: TRBV18; J gene: TRBJ2-3; clone size: NA; CDR3 DNA: TGTGCCAGCTCACCAGGGCTGAGCACAGATACGCAGTATTTT; CDR3 protein: CASSPGLSTDTQYF
D gene: TRBD1; V gene: TRBV7-9; J gene: TRBJ2-7; clone size: once; CDR3 DNA: TGTGCCAGCAGCTTAATGGGACAGGGGTTGAGCTACGAGCAGTACTTC; CDR3 protein: CASSLMGQGLSYEQYF
D gene: NA; V gene: TRBV6-6; J gene: TRBJ1-2; clone size: NA; CDR3 DNA: TGTGCCAGCTGGGGGAACTATGGCTACACCTTC; CDR3 protein: CASWGNYGYTF
D gene: NA; V gene: TRBV6-1; J gene: TRBJ2-1; clone size: NA; CDR3 DNA: TGTGCCAGCAGTGCGGACGGACTTATATACAATGAGCAGTTCTTC; CDR3 protein: CASSADGLIYNEQFF
D gene: NA; V gene: TRBV6-1; J gene: TRBJ1-1; clone size: NA; CDR3 DNA: TGTGCCAGCAGTGAATTTACAGGTTTGAACACTGAAGCTTTCTTT; CDR3 protein: CASSEFTGLNTEAFF
D gene: TRBD2; V gene: TRBV9; J gene: TRBJ2-5; clone size: NA; CDR3 DNA: TGTGCCAGCAGCCCCAGGGACTATCGTCAAGAGACCCAGTACTTC; CDR3 protein: CASSPRDYRQETQYF
D gene: NA; V gene: TRBV9; J gene: TRBJ2-7; clone size: NA; CDR3 DNA: TGTGCCAGCAGCGTAGGTGAGGTTAGGGGCCGGTACGAGCAGTACTTC; CDR3 protein: CASSVGEVRGRYEQYF
D gene: NA; V gene: TRBV9; J gene: TRBJ2-7; clone size: NA; CDR3 DNA: TGTGCCAGCAGCGCCCTCTCCGGGGGCGAGCAGTACTTC; CDR3 protein: CASSALSGGEQYF
D gene: NA; V gene: TRBV7-9; J gene: TRBJ2-3; clone size: NA; CDR3 DNA: TGTGCCAGCAGCTTAGCGGGACCCACAGATACGCAGTATTTT; CDR3 protein: CASSLAGPTDTQYF
D gene: NA; V gene: TRBV18; J gene: TRBJ1-3; clone size: NA; CDR3 DNA: TGTGCCAGCTCACCACTGGTTGGATCTGGAAACACCATATATTTT; CDR3 protein: CASSPLVGSGNTIYF
D gene: NA; V gene: TRBV6-1; J gene: TRBJ1-5; clone size: few; CDR3 DNA: TGTGCCAGCAGTGAATACAGTTATTACAATCAGCCCCAGCATTTT; CDR3 protein: CASSEYSYYNQPQHF
D gene: TRBD2; V gene: TRBV7-8; J gene: TRBJ2-1; clone size: NA; CDR3 DNA: TGTGCCAGCAGCTCCGGGACTAGCGGATACAATGAGCAGTTCTTC; CDR3 protein: CASSSGTSGYNEQFF
D gene: NA; V gene: TRBV6-5; J gene: TRBJ2-3; clone size: NA; CDR3 DNA: TGTGCCAGCAGTTCTCTAGTCACAGATACGCAGTATTTT; CDR3 protein: CASSSLVTDTQYF
D gene: NA; V gene: TRBV18; J gene: TRBJ2-5; clone size: NA; CDR3 DNA: TGTGCCAGCTCGGCATCCGGGGGTCACCAAGAGACCCAGTACTTC; CDR3 protein: CASSASGGHQETQYF
D gene: NA; V gene: TRBV7-2; J gene: TRBJ2-5; clone size: NA; CDR3 DNA: TGTGCCAGCAGCTTAGACTTTATCGGACAAGGAGAGACCCAGTACTTC; CDR3 protein: CASSLDFIGQGETQYF
D gene: NA; V gene: TRBV4-3; J gene: TRBJ1-1; clone size: NA; CDR3 DNA: TGCGCCAGCAGCTCCCGGGGCCGGAACACTGAAGCTTTCTTT; CDR3 protein: CASSSRGRNTEAFF
D gene: TRBD1; V gene: TRBV25-1; J gene: TRBJ2-2; clone size: NA; CDR3 DNA: TGTGCCAGCAGTGAATTGGGACAGCCGAACACCGGGGAGCTGTTTTTT; CDR3 protein: CASSELGQPNTGELFF
D gene: NA; V gene: TRBV4-1; J gene: TRBJ1-5; clone size: NA; CDR3 DNA: TGCGCCAGCAGTCAAAACAGGGCGGGCAATCAGCCCCAGCATTTT; CDR3 protein: CASSQNRAGNQPQHF
D gene: NA; V gene: TRBV7-2; J gene: TRBJ1-2; clone size: NA; CDR3 DNA: TGTGCCAGCAGCCCAAAAGGGGAGGTCGCCCATGACACCTTC; CDR3 protein: CASSPKGEVAHDTF
D gene: NA; V gene: TRBV19; J gene: TRBJ2-3; clone size: NA; CDR3 DNA: TGTGCCAGTAGTCGTGGGGGCGCAGATACGCAGTATTTT; CDR3 protein: CASSRGGADTQYF
D gene: NA; V gene: TRBV7-8; J gene: TRBJ1-5; clone size: few; CDR3 DNA: TGTGCCAGCAGCTTAAGTGTGGTGAACAATCAGCCCCAGCATTTT; CDR3 protein: CASSLSVVNNQPQHF
D gene: NA; V gene: TRBV11-3; J gene: TRBJ1-1; clone size: NA; CDR3 DNA: TGTGCCAGCAGCTTAGGCCCAGGGCGCCAAGCTTTCTTT; CDR3 protein: CASSLGPGRQAFF
D gene: NA; V gene: TRBV18; J gene: TRBJ2-1; clone size: NA; CDR3 DNA: TGTGCCAGCTCCATTCTAGTCAGCTCCTACAATGAGCAGTTCTTC; CDR3 protein: CASSILVSSYNEQFF
D gene: NA; V gene: TRBV5-1; J gene: TRBJ1-4; clone size: NA; CDR3 DNA: TGCGCCAGCAGCTTGGGAAGAACAGGAGTGGCTAATGAAAAACTGTTTTTT; CDR3 protein: CASSLGRTGVANEKLFF
D gene: TRBD1; V gene: TRBV5-4; J gene: TRBJ2-5; clone size: NA; CDR3 DNA: TGTGCCAGCAGCGTGGACAGGGGAGAATGGGAGACCCAGTACTTC; CDR3 protein: CASSVDRGEWETQYF
D gene: TRBD1; V gene: TRBV19; J gene: TRBJ1-1; clone size: NA; CDR3 DNA: TGTGCCAGTAGTCCCGGACAGGGGATGGGGAACACTGAAGCTTTCTTT; CDR3 protein: CASSPGQGMGNTEAFF
D gene: TRBD2; V gene: TRBV6-5; J gene: TRBJ2-7; clone size: NA; CDR3 DNA: TGTGCCAGCAGCACCGGGACTACGATCTCCTACGAGCAGTACTTC; CDR3 protein: CASSTGTTISYEQYF
D gene: TRBD2; V gene: TRBV27; J gene: TRBJ2-7; clone size: NA; CDR3 DNA: TGTGCCAGCAGGCCTAGCGGGGTAGAGTACGAGCAGTACTTC; CDR3 protein: CASRPSGVEYEQYF
D gene: NA; V gene: TRBV6-1; J gene: TRBJ1-4; clone size: NA; CDR3 DNA: TGTGCCAGCAGTAAGGACATGGGATTCGAAAAACTGTTTTTT; CDR3 protein: CASSKDMGFEKLFF
D gene: NA; V gene: TRBV6-1; J gene: TRBJ2-1; clone size: NA; CDR3 DNA: TGTGCCAGCAGCACAGGGAGCCCCTACAATGAGCAGTTCTTC; CDR3 protein: CASSTGSPYNEQFF
D gene: NA; V gene: TRBV29-1; J gene: TRBJ1-5; clone size: NA; CDR3 DNA: TGCAGCGTTGCAGATGATGATAGCAATCAGCCCCAGCATTTT; CDR3 protein: CSVADDDSNQPQHF
D gene: NA; V gene: TRBV5-1; J gene: TRBJ1-3; clone size: NA; CDR3 DNA: TGCGCCAGCAGCTTGATTTGGGATCCTGGAAACACCATATATTTT; CDR3 protein: CASSLIWDPGNTIYF
D gene: TRBD1; V gene: TRBV30; J gene: TRBJ1-3; clone size: NA; CDR3 DNA: TGTGCCTGGAGGCTCGGACAGGGGGTACCGGACACCATATATTTT; CDR3 protein: CAWRLGQGVPDTIYF
D gene: NA; V gene: TRBV30; J gene: TRBJ1-2; clone size: NA; CDR3 DNA: TGTGCCTGGATGTATAGGCAAGGCCCCAAAGGAAACTATGGCTACACCTTC; CDR3 protein: CAWMYRQGPKGNYGYTF
D gene: NA; V gene: TRBV5-4; J gene: TRBJ1-1; clone size: NA; CDR3 DNA: TGTGCCAGCAGCTTGGACCAGGGAGTAGGCACTGAAGCTTTCTTT; CDR3 protein: CASSLDQGVGTEAFF